These 21 T cell receptor beta chains were sequenced from one sample in a study of technical replicates of blood from a handful of donors. The protocol was immunoSEQ multiplex PCR, while the TCRdb copy is restricted to in-frame clones and leaves out a portion. The profile covers about 75,000 clones, with around 92% appearing a single time and 0.42% taken by the ten largest. The sequenced material came from T cells isolated from PBMCs. The source is a human donor in good health.

The V gene is TRBV7-3, the J gene TRBJ2-2; 14 bases map to TRBD2. The CDR3 contains 16 residues. The J segment lost 6 bases and the V segment lost 3 bases, leaving 3 bases of the junction unmatched. In germline, CDR1 is SGHTA, CDR2 FQGTGA. The CDR3 DNA follows: TGTGCCAGCAGCTTGGGACTAGCGGGAGTCGCCGGGGAGCTGTTTTTT. Its translation: CASSLGLAGVAGELFF.

The rearrangement uses TRBV6-1 and TRBJ2-7; no definite D call. Per the germline V gene, CDR1 is MNHNS and CDR2 is SASEGT. V shed 8 bases and J shed 3 bases, with 17 bases lying between them. The CDR3 contains 14 residues. CDR3 sequence: CASPSRLKIYEQYF. The DNA of the CDR3 is TGTGCCAGCCCCTCCAGATTAAAAATCTACGAGCAGTACTTC.

This clone was seen once. The chain links TRBV10-3 to TRBJ1-1; D gene ambiguous. The germline CDR1 and CDR2 sequences are ENHRY and SYGVKD. The CDR3 consists of 15 residues. Between the trimmed V and J ends, which lost 4 bases and 0 bases, there was a span of 12 bases. The CDR3 region has the DNA TGTGCCATCAGTGTAGGACTGTTATTGAACACTGAAGCTTTCTTT. It encodes CAISVGLLLNTEAFF.

CDR3 sequence reads: CSVGSLVSYEQYF. DNA for the CDR3: TGCAGCGTTGGCAGTCTGGTGTCCTACGAGCAGTACTTC. The gene calls are TRBV29-1 and TRBJ2-7, with no clear D. Germline CDR1 and CDR2: SQVTM and ANQGSEA. V was shortened by 4 bases and J by 1 base, with 11 bases between the two germline ends. The CDR3 consists of 13 residues.

The chain links TRBV7-8 to TRBJ2-7; D is unresolved. The V end was cut by 1 base, the J end by 3 bases, with 7 bases between. From germline, CDR1 is SGHVS and CDR2 FQNEAQ. The CDR3 contains 13 residues. As DNA, the CDR3 is TGTGCCAGCAGCTTAGATACTGACTACGAGCAGTACTTC. It translates to CASSLDTDYEQYF.

The chain carries TRBV7-3 and TRBJ2-1; tentative D call: TRBD2 (5 bases). The CDR3 loop spans 13 amino acids. Trimming pared 5 bases from V and 5 bases from J, leaving 10 bases between. Germline-derived CDR1 and CDR2 are SGHTA and FQGTGA. The CDR3, as DNA: TGTGCCAGCAGCCTTAGCGCGAACAATGAGCAGTTCTTC. This encodes CASSLSANNEQFF.

This chain uses TRBV2 with TRBJ1-1; the D gene is possibly TRBD1 (5 bases). The germline V gene encodes CDR1 SNHLY and CDR2 FYNNEI. The V and J ends lost 6 bases and 1 base respectively, with 15 bases between them. This CDR3 spans 15 amino acids. In nucleotides, the CDR3 is TGTGCCAGCAGCTCAATGACAGAGAAGAACACTGAAGCTTTCTTT. As protein: CASSSMTEKNTEAFF.

The chain recombines TRBV18 with TRBJ2-7; TRBD2 matches at 7 bases. The germline V gene has CDR1 KGHSH and CDR2 LQKENI. The CDR3 is made up of 16 amino acids. V gave up 2 bases and J gave up 5 bases; unmatched junction bases: 12. The CDR3 DNA is TGTGCCAGCTCACCAGGGGGGGTTCGGGGAAATCACGAGCAGTACTTC. This encodes CASSPGGVRGNHEQYF.

This clone has just a few counts. The genes are TRBV7-9 and TRBJ1-1, with D perhaps TRBD1 (6 bases). Germline V lookup: CDR1 SEHNR, CDR2 FQNEAQ (reference sequence). V was pared by 3 bases and J by 0 bases, with 8 bases between. The CDR3 runs 14 residues. The CDR3 region has the DNA TGTGCCAGCAGCTTCGACAGGCTGAACACTGAAGCTTTCTTT. Translating gives CASSFDRLNTEAFF.

The gene calls are TRBV6-5 and TRBJ2-1; 8 bases align to TRBD2. With 6 bases clipped from V and 9 bases from J, the junction kept 7 bases outside the gene matches. Germline V gives CDR1 MNHEY, CDR2 SVGAGI. This CDR3 is built from 13 residues. The CDR3: CASSREGFTEQFF. CDR3 DNA: TGTGCCAGCAGCCGGGAGGGTTTTACTGAGCAGTTCTTC.

The V call is TRBV15, the J call TRBJ2-3, with D perhaps TRBD1 (6 bases). In germline, CDR1 is LNHNV, CDR2 YYDKDF (reference sequence). This CDR3 comprises 15 residues. V gave up 6 bases and J gave up 3 bases, with 16 bases separating them. CDR3 residues: CATRVSGQPTDTQYF. CDR3 in DNA: TGTGCCACCAGGGTTAGTGGACAGCCTACAGATACGCAGTATTTT.

CDR3 sequence: CASSQAGGYRNTIYF. Written as DNA, the CDR3 is TGTGCCAGCAGCCAGGCAGGGGGCTACAGAAACACCATATATTTT. The J gene is TRBJ1-3, the V gene TRBV28; 8 bases map to TRBD1. The germline gives CDR1 MDHEN, CDR2 SYDVKM. The CDR3 is made up of 15 amino acids. Unmatched junction bases numbered 9, after V lost 6 bases and J lost 5 bases.

This clone was seen only a few times. V usage is TRBV4-1 and J usage is TRBJ1-1; D might be TRBD1 (5 bases). Looked up from germline, CDR1 is MGHRA and CDR2 is YSYEKL. The CDR3 runs to 14 residues. V lost 4 bases and J lost 1, with 10 bases in between. CDR3 in amino acids: CASSLTGANTEAFF. In DNA form, the CDR3 reads TGCGCCAGCAGCCTGACTGGGGCGAACACTGAAGCTTTCTTT.

This CDR3 reads CASSPPGQAFNQPQHF. CDR3 bases: TGTGCCAGCTCACCGCCCGGTCAGGCCTTCAATCAGCCCCAGCATTTT. This chain uses TRBV18 with TRBJ1-5; D is unresolved. Trimming shortened V by 3 bases and J by 3 bases, and 15 bases separated the two germline ends. Germline V gives CDR1 KGHSH, CDR2 LQKENI. CDR3 length: 16 amino acids.

The rearrangement links TRBV4-1 to TRBJ2-7, with 9 nucleotides matching TRBD2. The trim removed 0 bases at V and 3 bases at J, leaving 0 bases unmatched. CDR1 is MGHRA, CDR2 YSYEKL, per germline. The CDR3 is made up of 14 amino acids. For the CDR3, the DNA is TGCGCCAGCAGCCAAGAGACTAGCGGCTACGAGCAGTACTTC. The encoded protein is CASSQETSGYEQYF.

The chain carries TRBV7-9 and TRBJ2-1, with 13 bases that match TRBD2. Trimming took 1 base from V and 9 from J; bases not matched to a gene: 9. The CDR3 is 17 amino acids. Germline assignment: CDR1 SEHNR and CDR2 FQNEAQ (reference sequence). The CDR3 nucleotides are TGTGCCAGCAGCTTAGTCGGTGGGACTAGCGGGAATCTTGAGCAGTTCTTC. Protein product: CASSLVGGTSGNLEQFF.

This sequence joins TRBV10-3 and TRBJ1-5; D is undetermined. CDR1 and CDR2 from the germline V gene are ENHRY and SYGVKD. The germline V and J ends were trimmed by 6 bases and 3 bases, with 3 bases remaining between them. The CDR3 contains 11 residues. The CDR3 spells CAIRYNQPQHF. The DNA of the CDR3 is TGTGCCATCAGATACAATCAGCCCCAGCATTTT.

This chain connects TRBV6-6 to TRBJ1-1; D gene ambiguous. The CDR3 runs 13 residues. Germline-derived CDR1 and CDR2 are MNHNY and SVGAGI (reference sequence). V lost 4 bases to trimming and J lost 4 bases, with 10 bases between them. The CDR3 spells CASSSFKFTEAFF. The CDR3, as DNA: TGTGCCAGCAGTTCTTTTAAATTCACTGAAGCTTTCTTT.

V and J are TRBV6-5 and TRBJ2-7; the D gene is possibly TRBD1 (6 bases). Trimming removed 2 bases from V and 4 bases from J, with 12 bases in between. Per germline, CDR1 MNHEY and CDR2 SVGAGI. The CDR3 spans 14 residues. The CDR3 nucleotides read TGTGCCAGCAGTTACACAATAGGGGGATACGAGCAGTACTTC. This sequence encodes CASSYTIGGYEQYF.

The genes are TRBV4-3 and TRBJ2-3; D gene ambiguous. Germline values: CDR1 LGHNA, CDR2 YSLEER. With 0 bases removed from V and 4 bases from J, the gap between germline ends came to 17 bases. The CDR3 sequence is 17 residues long. The CDR3 reads CASSQEALPLRADTQYF. CDR3 sequence (DNA): TGCGCCAGCAGCCAAGAAGCCCTACCGCTCCGGGCAGATACGCAGTATTTT.

This clone was observed a single time. The CDR3 reads CATAGRGYFTGELFF. In nucleotides, the CDR3 is TGTGCCACCGCGGGGCGGGGCTACTTTACCGGGGAGCTGTTTTTT. V usage is TRBV7-9 and J usage is TRBJ2-2; TRBD2 might be the D (6 bases). The ends were cut back, 10 bases at V and 5 bases at J, with 20 bases in the middle. The CDR3 extends over 15 amino acids. The germline CDR1 and CDR2 sequences are SEHNR and FQNEAQ (reference sequence).